This is a list of T cell receptor beta chains from one sample in a study of radiation and T cells in renal cell carcinoma. Assay: immunoSEQ multiplex PCR; the TCRdb copy retains only in-frame clones and omits some. This table has roughly 120,000 clones, 75% to 90% appearing once. This specimen was blood, taken from a patient whose treatment included radiotherapy and nephrectomy. The receptor set was obtained from a woman between 55 and 75 years old with renal cell carcinoma. CDR3s include the opening cysteine and the closing phenylalanine or tryptophan. The D gene is left open where the match is weak. Expanded clones are given a class, and other clones once, few, many or no size at all.

J gene	V gene	D gene	clone size	CDR3 protein	CDR3 DNA
TRBJ1-1	TRBV6-5	-	-	CASSYRGGQATEAFF	TGTGCCAGCAGTTACCGAGGGGGGCAGGCCACTGAAGCTTTCTTT
TRBJ1-5	TRBV27	TRBD1	-	CASSLTGDQPQHF	TGTGCCAGCAGTTTGACAGGGGATCAGCCCCAGCATTTT
TRBJ1-3	TRBV5-1	-	-	CASSPGYLGDTIYF	TGCGCCAGCAGCCCTGGATATTTAGGGGACACCATATATTTT
TRBJ2-2	TRBV5-4	-	-	CASSRETGSSGELFF	TGTGCCAGCAGCCGTGAGACAGGTAGCTCCGGGGAGCTGTTTTTT
TRBJ2-5	TRBV7-6	-	-	CASSFQGEGETQYF	TGTGCCAGCAGCTTCCAGGGCGAGGGGGAGACCCAGTACTTC
TRBJ2-7	TRBV2	TRBD1	-	CASSGQGYREQYF	TGTGCCAGCAGTGGACAGGGCTACAGGGAGCAGTACTTC
TRBJ1-2	TRBV19	-	-	CASSIRPIGYGYTF	TGTGCCAGTAGTATTCGACCTATTGGATATGGCTACACCTTC
TRBJ2-7	TRBV19	TRBD2	-	CASSISSGSFNEQYF	TGTGCCAGTAGTATAAGTAGCGGGAGTTTCAACGAGCAGTACTTC
TRBJ1-2	TRBV10-3	-	-	CAISPSFAIEYGYTF	TGTGCCATCAGTCCCTCTTTTGCTATAGAGTATGGCTACACCTTC
TRBJ1-1	TRBV6-6	TRBD1	-	CASSDPGQGNTEAFF	TGTGCCAGCAGTGACCCCGGACAGGGGAACACTGAAGCTTTCTTT
TRBJ1-2	TRBV11-3	-	-	CASRRGGAGLRGYTF	TGTGCCAGCAGGCGAGGGGGGGCCGGTCTGAGAGGCTACACCTTC
TRBJ2-3	TRBV9	TRBD2	-	CASSVGYGRLVDTQYF	TGTGCCAGCAGCGTAGGATACGGGAGGTTGGTAGATACGCAGTATTTT
TRBJ2-6	TRBV19	-	-	CASSVGLPRQALSGANVLTF	TGTGCCAGTAGTGTAGGCCTGCCGCGACAGGCCCTTTCTGGGGCCAACGTCCTGACTTTC
TRBJ1-5	TRBV19	TRBD1	-	CASSVTGVQPQHF	TGTGCCAGTAGTGTTACAGGGGTGCAGCCCCAGCATTTT
TRBJ1-2	TRBV11-2	TRBD1	few	CASSLDPTGGWNGYTF	TGTGCCAGCAGCTTAGATCCTACAGGGGGCTGGAATGGCTACACCTTC
TRBJ1-6	TRBV6-5	-	many	CASSYDLGSPLHF	TGTGCCAGCAGTTATGACCTTGGATCACCCCTCCACTTT
TRBJ1-1	TRBV4-3	-	-	CASSQVRVQGNTEAFF	TGCGCCAGCAGCCAAGTTAGAGTCCAGGGGAACACTGAAGCTTTCTTT
TRBJ1-2	TRBV6-1	TRBD1	once	CASSDTRTGDGYTF	TGTGCCAGCAGCGATACCCGGACAGGGGACGGCTACACCTTC
TRBJ2-1	TRBV27	-	-	CASSLSPGSSEQFF	TGTGCCAGCAGTTTATCTCCCGGATCGAGCGAGCAGTTCTTC
TRBJ1-2	TRBV10-3	-	-	CAISEYRESKGYGYTF	TGTGCCATCAGTGAATACAGGGAATCTAAGGGCTATGGCTACACCTTC
TRBJ2-1	TRBV20-1	-	-	CSAVYNEQFF	TGCAGTGCTGTCTACAATGAGCAGTTCTTC
TRBJ2-3	TRBV6-6	-	-	CASSLRTDPTDTQYF	TGTGCCAGCAGTCTACGGACAGATCCTACAGATACGCAGTATTTT
TRBJ2-2	TRBV28	TRBD2	-	CASRRGGTNTGELFF	TGTGCCAGCAGGCGCGGGGGGACGAACACCGGGGAGCTGTTTTTT
TRBJ1-3	TRBV11-2	-	-	CASSLGLGNSGNTIYF	TGTGCCAGCAGCTTAGGCCTGGGGAACTCTGGAAACACCATATATTTT
TRBJ2-7	TRBV6-5	-	-	CASSYSLAEHEQYF	TGTGCCAGCAGTTACAGTCTAGCTGAACACGAGCAGTACTTC
TRBJ2-7	TRBV5-1	-	-	CASSVGGAAYEQYF	TGCGCCAGCAGCGTGGGGGGGGCCGCCTACGAGCAGTACTTC
TRBJ1-2	TRBV7-6	TRBD1	-	CASSSGQGRGYTF	TGTGCCAGCAGCTCTGGACAGGGAAGGGGCTACACCTTC
TRBJ2-6	TRBV9	-	-	CASSVEGTAGFFSGANVLTF	TGTGCCAGCAGCGTAGAGGGAACGGCCGGATTTTTCTCTGGGGCCAACGTCCTGACTTTC
TRBJ2-1	TRBV7-9	-	few	CASSLGYGADNEQFF	TGTGCCAGCAGCTTAGGGTATGGCGCCGACAATGAGCAGTTCTTC
TRBJ2-5	TRBV4-3	TRBD2	-	CASSQVAGGPETQYF	TGCGCCAGCAGCCAAGTAGCGGGAGGGCCTGAGACCCAGTACTTC
TRBJ2-7	TRBV9	TRBD1	few	CASSVGQGASYEQYF	TGTGCCAGCAGCGTAGGACAGGGGGCGTCCTACGAGCAGTACTTC
TRBJ2-3	TRBV19	-	-	CASSIFGGTDTQYF	TGTGCCAGTAGTATCTTCGGGGGCACAGATACGCAGTATTTT
TRBJ2-2	TRBV9	-	once	CASSVGNVVVTGELFF	TGTGCCAGCAGCGTTGGGAATGTGGTGGTCACCGGGGAGCTGTTTTTT
TRBJ1-1	TRBV30	-	many	CACDIVDTEAFF	TGTGCCTGCGACATTGTGGACACTGAAGCTTTCTTT
TRBJ1-3	TRBV5-4	-	-	CASSQESGNTIYF	TGTGCCAGCAGCCAAGAATCCGGAAACACCATATATTTT
TRBJ2-1	TRBV18	TRBD2	-	CASSPGTNNEQFF	TGTGCCAGCTCGCCCGGGACTAACAATGAGCAGTTCTTC
TRBJ2-7	TRBV5-4	-	-	CASSLAGTHYEQYF	TGTGCCAGCAGCTTAGCGGGCACCCACTACGAGCAGTACTTC
TRBJ1-5	TRBV6-1	-	once	CASMDATAVQAQHF	TGTGCCAGCATGGACGCTACGGCTGTCCAGGCCCAGCATTTT
TRBJ2-7	TRBV2	TRBD1	-	CASSEEAGGVSRYF	TGTGCCAGCAGTGAAGAGGCAGGGGGCGTAAGCCGGTACTTC
TRBJ1-3	TRBV18	TRBD1	-	CASSPKTGGPSGNTIYF	TGTGCCAGCTCACCAAAGACAGGGGGCCCTTCTGGAAACACCATATATTTT
TRBJ2-7	TRBV19	TRBD1	once	CASSAGQVEQYF	TGTGCCAGTAGTGCCGGACAGGTCGAGCAGTACTTC
TRBJ2-6	TRBV19	-	-	CASSPLPGANVLTF	TGTGCCAGTAGTCCTCTACCAGGGGCCAACGTCCTGACTTTC
TRBJ2-7	TRBV4-2	TRBD1	-	CASSPYPGQGVNEQYF	TGTGCCAGCAGCCCCTATCCGGGACAGGGGGTAAACGAGCAGTACTTC
TRBJ1-5	TRBV27	-	-	CASSGDSNQPQHF	TGTGCCAGCAGTGGGGATAGCAATCAGCCCCAGCATTTT
TRBJ1-2	TRBV2	TRBD1	-	CASTGTGGFQANYGYTF	TGTGCCAGCACCGGGACAGGGGGATTTCAAGCTAACTATGGCTACACCTTC
TRBJ1-4	TRBV29-1	TRBD1	-	CSVGRTGDRGGKLFF	TGCAGCGTTGGACGCACAGGGGACCGCGGAGGAAAACTGTTTTTT
TRBJ1-1	TRBV9	TRBD1	-	CASSQFDRGNTEAFF	TGTGCCAGCAGCCAGTTTGACAGGGGAAACACTGAAGCTTTCTTT
TRBJ1-2	TRBV11-2	-	-	CASSFTTDPSVGYTF	TGTGCCAGCAGCTTCACGACAGATCCTTCAGTGGGCTACACCTTC
TRBJ2-7	TRBV7-2	TRBD2	-	CASSLWAGGTYEQYF	TGTGCCAGCAGCTTATGGGCGGGAGGAACCTACGAGCAGTACTTC
TRBJ2-3	TRBV7-9	TRBD2	once	CASSHFLAGHSDTQYF	TGTGCCAGCAGCCACTTCCTAGCGGGGCACTCAGATACGCAGTATTTT
TRBJ2-2	TRBV7-2	TRBD2	-	CASSLGPAGVSNTGELFF	TGTGCCAGCAGCTTAGGGCCAGCGGGGGTCTCGAACACCGGGGAGCTGTTTTTT
TRBJ2-7	TRBV11-3	TRBD1	-	CASSLASTGYEQYF	TGTGCCAGCAGCTTAGCATCGACAGGGTACGAGCAGTACTTC
TRBJ2-4	TRBV5-4	-	-	CASSPRGMSSPRDIQYF	TGTGCCAGCAGCCCTAGGGGGATGTCATCCCCGAGGGACATTCAGTACTTC
TRBJ2-7	TRBV6-1	TRBD1	-	CASSERIMDRTRFGYF	TGTGCCAGCAGTGAACGAATAATGGACAGGACCAGGTTCGGGTACTTC
TRBJ2-3	TRBV6-6	TRBD2	-	CASSSGRGATDTQYF	TGTGCCAGCAGTTCCGGGCGGGGGGCCACAGATACGCAGTATTTT